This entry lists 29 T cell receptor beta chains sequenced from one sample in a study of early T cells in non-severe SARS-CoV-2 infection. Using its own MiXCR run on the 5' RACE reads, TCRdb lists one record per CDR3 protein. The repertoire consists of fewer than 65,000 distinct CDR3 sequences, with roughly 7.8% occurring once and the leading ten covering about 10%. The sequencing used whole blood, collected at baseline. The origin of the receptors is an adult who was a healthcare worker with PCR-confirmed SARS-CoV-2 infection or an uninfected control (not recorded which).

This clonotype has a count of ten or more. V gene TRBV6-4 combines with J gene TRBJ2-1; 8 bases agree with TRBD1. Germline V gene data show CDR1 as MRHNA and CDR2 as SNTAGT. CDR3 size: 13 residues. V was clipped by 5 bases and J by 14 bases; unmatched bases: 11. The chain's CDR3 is CASSTTDRGEKFF. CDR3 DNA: TGTGCCAGCAGTACCACCGACAGGGGCGAAAAGTTCTTC.

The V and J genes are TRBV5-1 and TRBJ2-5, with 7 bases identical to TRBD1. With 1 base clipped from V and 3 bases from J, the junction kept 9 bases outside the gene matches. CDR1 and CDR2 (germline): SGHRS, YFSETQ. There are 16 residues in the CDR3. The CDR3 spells CASSLRYRGLEETQYF. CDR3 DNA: TGCGCCAGCAGCTTGCGGTACAGGGGTTTGGAAGAGACCCAGTACTTC.

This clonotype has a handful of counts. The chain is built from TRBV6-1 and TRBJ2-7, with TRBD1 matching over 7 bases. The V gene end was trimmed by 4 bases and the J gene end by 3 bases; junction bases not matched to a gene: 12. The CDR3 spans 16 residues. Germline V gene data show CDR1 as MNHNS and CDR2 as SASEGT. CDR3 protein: CASSVTRGSNFYEQYF. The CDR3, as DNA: TGTGCCAGCAGTGTTACCAGGGGGAGCAATTTCTACGAGCAGTACTTC.

Written as DNA, the CDR3 is TGCGCCAGCAGCCAAGATCAACTGGGCTATGAGCAGTTCTTC. Translation gives CASSQDQLGYEQFF. The rearrangement joins TRBV4-1 to TRBJ2-1; unclear D gene. The length of the CDR3 is 14 residues. Germline V gene sequence: CDR1 MGHRA, CDR2 YSYEKL. The V end was cut by 0 bases, the J end by 8 bases, with 11 bases between.

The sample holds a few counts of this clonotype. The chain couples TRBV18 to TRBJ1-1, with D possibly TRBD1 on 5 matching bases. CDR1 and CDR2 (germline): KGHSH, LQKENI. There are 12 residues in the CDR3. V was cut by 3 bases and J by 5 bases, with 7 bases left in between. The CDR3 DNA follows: TGTGCCAGCTCACCCAGGGATACTGAAGCTTTCTTT. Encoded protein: CASSPRDTEAFF.

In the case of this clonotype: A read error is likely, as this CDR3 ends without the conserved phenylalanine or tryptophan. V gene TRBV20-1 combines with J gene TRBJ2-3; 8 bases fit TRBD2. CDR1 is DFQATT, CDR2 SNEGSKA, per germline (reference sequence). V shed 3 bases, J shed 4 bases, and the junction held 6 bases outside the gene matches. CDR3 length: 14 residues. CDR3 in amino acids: CSASSREGADTQYL. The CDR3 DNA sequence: TGCAGTGCTAGTAGCCGGGAGGGCGCAGATACGCAGTATCTT.

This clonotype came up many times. DNA of the CDR3: TGTGCCAGCAGCTTAGAAATTTGGGGTTCAGGCACTGAAGCTTTCTTT. Amino acids: CASSLEIWGSGTEAFF. The chain joins TRBV7-8 to TRBJ1-1; D call uncertain. Germline CDR1 and CDR2: SGHVS and FQNEAQ. Trimming cost V 1 base and J 4 bases, with 16 bases left between them. The CDR3 sequence is 16 residues long.

The CDR3 reads CASSPRGLAGKISTDTQYF. In DNA form, the CDR3 reads TGTGCCAGCAGCCCCAGAGGACTAGCGGGGAAGATAAGCACAGATACGCAGTATTTT. The J gene is TRBJ2-3, the V gene TRBV7-9; 12 nucleotides line up with TRBD2. The CDR3 extends over 19 amino acids. Losses at the gene ends were 5 bases for V and 0 bases for J; bases not matched to a gene: 12. In germline, CDR1 is SEHNR, CDR2 FQNEAQ (reference sequence).

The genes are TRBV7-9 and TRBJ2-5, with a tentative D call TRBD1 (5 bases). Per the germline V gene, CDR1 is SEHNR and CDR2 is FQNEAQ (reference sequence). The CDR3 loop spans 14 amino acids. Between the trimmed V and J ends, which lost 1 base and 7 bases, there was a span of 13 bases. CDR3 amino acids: CASSLENGQGTQYF. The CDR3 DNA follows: TGTGCCAGCAGCTTAGAAAACGGGCAGGGGACCCAGTACTTC.

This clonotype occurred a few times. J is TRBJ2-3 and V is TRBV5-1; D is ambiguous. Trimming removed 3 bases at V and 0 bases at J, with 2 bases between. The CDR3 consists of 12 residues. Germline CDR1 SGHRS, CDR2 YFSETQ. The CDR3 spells CASSWSTDTQYF. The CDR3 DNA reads TGCGCCAGCAGCTGGAGCACAGATACGCAGTATTTT.

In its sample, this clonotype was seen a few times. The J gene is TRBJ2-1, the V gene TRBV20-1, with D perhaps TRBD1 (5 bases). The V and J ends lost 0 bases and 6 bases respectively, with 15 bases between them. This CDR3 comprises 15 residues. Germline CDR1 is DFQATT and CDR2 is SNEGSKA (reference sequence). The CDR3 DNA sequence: TGCAGTGCTAGAGAGGCCGGAAGACAGATCAATGAGCAGTTCTTC. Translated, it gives CSAREAGRQINEQFF.

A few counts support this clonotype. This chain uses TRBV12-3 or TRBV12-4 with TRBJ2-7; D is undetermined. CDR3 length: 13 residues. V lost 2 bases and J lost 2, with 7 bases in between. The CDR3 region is CASSLYRTYEQYF. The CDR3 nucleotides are TGTGCCAGCAGTTTATACAGAACCTACGAGCAGTACTTC.

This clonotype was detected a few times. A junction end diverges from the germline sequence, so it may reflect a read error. CDR3 region: CSAPLGDRGRPF. In DNA form, the CDR3 reads TGCAGTGCTCCTCTCGGGGACAGGGGGAGACCGTTT. This chain links TRBV20-1 with TRBJ1-1, with TRBD1 matching 11 bases. The CDR3 length is 12 residues. Germline V gene sequence: CDR1 DFQATT, CDR2 SNEGSKA (reference sequence).

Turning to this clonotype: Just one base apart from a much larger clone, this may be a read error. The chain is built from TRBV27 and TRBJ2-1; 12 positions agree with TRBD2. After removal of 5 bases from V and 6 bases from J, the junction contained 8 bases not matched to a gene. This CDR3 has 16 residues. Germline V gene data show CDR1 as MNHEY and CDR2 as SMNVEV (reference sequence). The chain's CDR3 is CASSPKTSGSRNEQFF. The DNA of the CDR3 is TGTGCCAGCAGTCCCAAGACTAGCGGGAGTCGCAATGAGCAGTTCTTC.

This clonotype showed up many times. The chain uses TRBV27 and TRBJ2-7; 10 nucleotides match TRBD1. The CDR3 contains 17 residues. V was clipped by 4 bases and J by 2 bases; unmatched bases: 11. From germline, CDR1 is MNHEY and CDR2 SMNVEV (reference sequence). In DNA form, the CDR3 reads TGTGCCAGCAGTTACAAACCGGGACAGGGGATAACCTACGAGCAGTACTTC. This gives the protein CASSYKPGQGITYEQYF.

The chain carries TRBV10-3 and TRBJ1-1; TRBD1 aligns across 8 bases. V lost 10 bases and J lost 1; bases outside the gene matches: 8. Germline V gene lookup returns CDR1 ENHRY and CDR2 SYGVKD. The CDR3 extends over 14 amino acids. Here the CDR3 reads CASAYRGKNTEAFF. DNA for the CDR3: TGTGCCAGCGCTTACAGGGGGAAGAACACTGAAGCTTTCTTT.

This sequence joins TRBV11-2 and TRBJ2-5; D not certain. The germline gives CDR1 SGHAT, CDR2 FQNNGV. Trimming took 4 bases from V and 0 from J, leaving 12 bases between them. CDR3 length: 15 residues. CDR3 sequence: CASSSNFWYQETQYF. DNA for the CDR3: TGTGCCAGCAGCTCGAACTTTTGGTACCAAGAGACCCAGTACTTC. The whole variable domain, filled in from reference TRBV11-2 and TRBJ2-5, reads EAGVAQSPRYKIIEKRQSVAFWCNPISGHATLYWYQQILGQGPKLLIQFQNNGVVDDSQLPKDRFSAERLKGVDSTLKIQPAKLEDSAVYLCASSSNFWYQETQYFGPGTRLLVL.

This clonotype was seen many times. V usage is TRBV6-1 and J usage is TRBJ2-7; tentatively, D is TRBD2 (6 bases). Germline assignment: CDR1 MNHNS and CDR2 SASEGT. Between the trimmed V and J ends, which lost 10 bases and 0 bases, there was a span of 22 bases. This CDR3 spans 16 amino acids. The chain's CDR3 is CATYRGVADSSYEQYF. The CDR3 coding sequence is TGTGCCACCTATCGAGGGGTAGCGGATAGCTCCTACGAGCAGTACTTC.

CDR3 amino acids: CASSVLPGTDDYGYTF. CDR3 DNA sequence: TGTGCCAGCAGCGTATTACCCGGGACAGATGACTATGGCTACACCTTC. The chain joins TRBV9 to TRBJ1-2; 7 bases fit TRBD1. The germline V gene has CDR1 SGDLS and CDR2 YYNGEE. The CDR3 is 16 amino acids. Trimming took 1 base from V and 3 from J; bases not matched to a gene: 9.

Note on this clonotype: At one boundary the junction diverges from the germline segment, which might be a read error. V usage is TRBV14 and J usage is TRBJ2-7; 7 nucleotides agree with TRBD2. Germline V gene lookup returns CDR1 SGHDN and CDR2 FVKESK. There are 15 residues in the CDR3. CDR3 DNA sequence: TGTGCCAGCAGGCCCTTGAGCGGGATGAGCGGCGAGCAGAACTTC. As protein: CASRPLSGMSGEQNF. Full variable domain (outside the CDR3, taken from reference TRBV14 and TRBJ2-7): EAGVTQFPSHSVIEKGQTVTLRCDPISGHDNLYWYRRVMGKEIKFLLHFVKESKQDESGMPNNRFLAERTGGTYSTLKVQPAELEDSGVYFCASRPLSGMSGEQNFGPGTRLTVT.

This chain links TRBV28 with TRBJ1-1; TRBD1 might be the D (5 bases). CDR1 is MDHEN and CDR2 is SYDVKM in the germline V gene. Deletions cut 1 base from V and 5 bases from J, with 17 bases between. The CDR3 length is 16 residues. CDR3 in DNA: TGTGCCAGCAGTTTATCCCTGGGCAGGGCGAATACTGAAGCTTTCTTT. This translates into CASSLSLGRANTEAFF.

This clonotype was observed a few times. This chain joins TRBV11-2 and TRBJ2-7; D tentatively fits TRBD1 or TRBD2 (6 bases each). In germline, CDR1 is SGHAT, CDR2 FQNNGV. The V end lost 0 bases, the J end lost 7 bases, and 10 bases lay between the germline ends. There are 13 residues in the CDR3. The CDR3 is CASSLDLGGEQYF. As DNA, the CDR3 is TGTGCCAGCAGCTTAGATCTAGGGGGGGAGCAGTACTTC.

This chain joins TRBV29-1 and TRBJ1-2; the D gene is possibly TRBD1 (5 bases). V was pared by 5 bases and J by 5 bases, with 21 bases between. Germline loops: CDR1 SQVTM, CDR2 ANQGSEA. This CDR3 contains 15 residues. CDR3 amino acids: CSVSRPTRQKYGYTF. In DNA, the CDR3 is TGCAGCGTTAGTAGGCCTACCCGACAGAAGTATGGCTACACCTTC.

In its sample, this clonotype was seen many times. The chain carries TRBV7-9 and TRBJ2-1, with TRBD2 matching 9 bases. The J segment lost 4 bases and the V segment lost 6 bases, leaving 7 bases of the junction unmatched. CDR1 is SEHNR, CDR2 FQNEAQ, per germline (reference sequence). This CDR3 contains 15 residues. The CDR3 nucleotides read TGTGCCAGCAGTCCCAGACTAGCGGAATACAATGAGCAGTTCTTC. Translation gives CASSPRLAEYNEQFF.

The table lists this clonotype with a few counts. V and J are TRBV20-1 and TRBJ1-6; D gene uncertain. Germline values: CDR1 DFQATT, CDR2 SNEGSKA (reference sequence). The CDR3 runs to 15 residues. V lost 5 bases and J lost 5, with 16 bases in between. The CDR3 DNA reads TGCAGTGCTTTTCAAAAGAATTTGAATAATTCACCCCTCCACTTT. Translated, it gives CSAFQKNLNNSPLHF.

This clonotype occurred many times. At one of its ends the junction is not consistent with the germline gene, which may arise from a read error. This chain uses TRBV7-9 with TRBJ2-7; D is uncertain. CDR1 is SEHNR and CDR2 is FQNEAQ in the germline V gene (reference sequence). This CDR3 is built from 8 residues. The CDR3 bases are TGTGCCAGCAGCCCCCCCAACTTC. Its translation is CASSPPNF.

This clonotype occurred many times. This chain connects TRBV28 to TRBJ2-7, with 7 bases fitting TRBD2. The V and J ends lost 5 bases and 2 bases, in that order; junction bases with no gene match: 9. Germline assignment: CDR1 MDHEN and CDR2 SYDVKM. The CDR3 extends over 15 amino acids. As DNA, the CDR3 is TGTGCCAGCAGTCTGGAGCTAGCGGAGACCTACGAGCAGTACTTC. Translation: CASSLELAETYEQYF. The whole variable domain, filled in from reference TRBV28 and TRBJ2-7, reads DVKVTQSSRYLVKRTGEKVFLECVQDMDHENMFWYRQDPGLGLRLIYFSYDVKMKEKGDIPEGYSVSREKKERFSLILESASTNQTSMYLCASSLELAETYEQYFGPGTRLTVT.

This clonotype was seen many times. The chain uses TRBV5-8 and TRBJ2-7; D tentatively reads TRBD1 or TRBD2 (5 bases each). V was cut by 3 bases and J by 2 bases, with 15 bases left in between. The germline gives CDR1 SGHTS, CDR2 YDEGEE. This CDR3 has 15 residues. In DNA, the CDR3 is TGTGCCAGCAGCTGGGGACCTAGGTCCGCCTACGAGCAGTACTTC. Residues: CASSWGPRSAYEQYF.

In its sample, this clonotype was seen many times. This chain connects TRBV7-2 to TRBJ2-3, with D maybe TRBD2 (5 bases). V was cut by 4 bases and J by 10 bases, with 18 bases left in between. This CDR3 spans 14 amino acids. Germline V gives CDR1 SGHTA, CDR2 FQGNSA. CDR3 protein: CASSSNGQRDSQYF. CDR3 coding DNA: TGTGCCAGCAGCTCGAACGGGCAACGGGATTCGCAGTATTTT. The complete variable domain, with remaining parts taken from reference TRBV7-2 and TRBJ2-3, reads GAGVSQSPSNKVTEKGKDVELRCDPISGHTALYWYRQSLGQGLEFLIYFQGNSAPDKSGLPSDRFSAERTGGSVSTLTIQRTQQEDSAVYLCASSSNGQRDSQYFGPGTRLTVL.